Given below is one T cell receptor beta chain in context. The data are from a study of tumor-infiltrating lymphocytes in localized non-small cell lung cancer. Sequencing was performed with immunoSEQ multiplex PCR; in TCRdb, only in-frame clones are kept and a portion is missing. Of 4,000 to 6,000 clones listed, about three fifths were seen once; the top ten hold about 61%. This CDR3 has 11 residues. Germline CDR1 and CDR2: MNHEY and SVGAGI. The ends were cut back, 9 bases at V and 7 bases at J, with 10 bases in the middle. What was sequenced was lung tumor tissue. The source is a human donor with non-small cell lung cancer. The chain carries TRBV6-5 and TRBJ2-1, with D uncertain. The CDR3 protein is CASNRPNEQFF. In nucleotides, the CDR3 is TGTGCCAGTAACAGACCAAATGAGCAGTTCTTC.